These 28 T cell receptor beta chains were all obtained from the same sample, sequenced in a study of cytomegalovirus exposure and HLA in healthy donors. The PCR was carried out with 60 Vbeta primers and 13 Jbeta primers. Using immunoSEQ multiplex PCR, the repertoire was profiled, and TCRdb retains in-frame clones only, with some absent. The profile covers roughly 180,000 clones, with about 82% appearing a single time and approximately 2.4% taken by the ten largest. Sequencing was done on a sample of PBMCs. The receptor source for this set is a male donor in good health and CMV-seronegative.

This rearrangement joins TRBV18 to TRBJ1-1, with 7 bases lining up with TRBD1. With V trimmed by 0 bases and J by 1 base, 2 bases remained unmatched. Germline CDR1 is KGHSH and CDR2 is LQKENI. The CDR3 has 15 residues. The CDR3 reads CASSPPWTGNTEAFF. The CDR3 DNA follows: TGTGCCAGCTCACCACCGTGGACAGGGAACACTGAAGCTTTCTTT.

The V call is TRBV15, the J call TRBJ1-2, with a weak D call TRBD1 (6 bases). Trimming took off 4 bases at V and 1 base at J, with 10 bases between the two ends. This CDR3 has 14 amino acids. Germline V gene data show CDR1 as LNHNV and CDR2 as YYDKDF (reference sequence). This CDR3 reads CATSNGTYNYGYTF. CDR3 nucleotides: TGTGCCACCAGCAACGGGACATATAACTATGGCTACACCTTC.

The CDR3 sequence is CARGDAELARGEQFF. The CDR3 bases are TGTGCCAGAGGGGACGCGGAACTAGCGAGGGGTGAGCAGTTCTTC. The rearrangement uses TRBV7-9 and TRBJ2-1, with 7 bases that match TRBD2. The germline V gene has CDR1 SEHNR and CDR2 FQNEAQ (reference sequence). The CDR3 extends over 15 amino acids. J gave up 9 bases and V 9 bases, and 17 bases lay outside the gene matches.

The gene calls are TRBV9 and TRBJ1-2; D not resolved. CDR1 and CDR2 (germline): SGDLS, YYNGEE. CDR3 length equals 12 residues. Trimming shortened V by 0 bases and J by 8 bases, and 8 bases separated the two germline ends. DNA for the CDR3: TGTGCCAGCAGCGTAGGGCCGTACGGCTACACCTTC. Protein: CASSVGPYGYTF. Filled out from reference TRBV9 and TRBJ1-2, the complete variable domain reads DSGVTQTPKHLITATGQRVTLRCSPRSGDLSVYWYQQSLDQGLQFLIQYYNGEERAKGNILERFSAQQFPDLHSELNLSSLELGDSALYFCASSVGPYGYTFGSGTRLTVV.

The chain couples TRBV9 to TRBJ2-1; 8 nucleotides line up with TRBD1. In germline, CDR1 is SGDLS, CDR2 YYNGEE. The CDR3 loop spans 16 amino acids. The trim removed 0 bases at V and 3 bases at J, leaving 5 bases unmatched. The CDR3 is CASSVERTGYYNEQFF. In nucleotides, the CDR3 is TGTGCCAGCAGCGTAGAGAGGACAGGGTACTACAATGAGCAGTTCTTC.

This clone was counted only a few times. As DNA, the CDR3 is TGTGCCAGCAGGATAGACAGGGTCTCTGGAAACACCATATATTTT. It translates to CASRIDRVSGNTIYF. The gene calls are TRBV6-5 and TRBJ1-3, with 7 bases lining up with TRBD1. CDR3 length: 15 amino acids. V dropped 6 bases and J dropped 0; count of bases not matched to a gene: 5. Germline CDR1 reads MNHEY; CDR2 reads SVGAGI.

The chain combines TRBV29-1 with TRBJ2-3; the D gene is possibly TRBD2 (6 bases). Trimming took 1 base from V and 4 from J, leaving 12 bases between them. Germline CDR1 reads SQVTM; CDR2 reads ANQGSEA. This CDR3 has 14 residues. CDR3 sequence reads: CSVEGPGSPDTQYF. DNA of the CDR3: TGCAGCGTTGAAGGCCCCGGGAGCCCAGATACGCAGTATTTT.

The J gene is TRBJ2-2, the V gene TRBV5-4, with 9 bases fitting TRBD1. This CDR3 contains 15 residues. Losses at the gene ends were 3 bases for V and 9 bases for J; bases not matched to a gene: 9. The germline gives CDR1 SGHNT, CDR2 YYREEE (reference sequence). The DNA for the CDR3 is TGTGCCAGCAGCTCAGCGGGACAGGGTAATAGGGAGCTGTTTTTT. Amino acids: CASSSAGQGNRELFF.

V gene TRBV19 combines with J gene TRBJ2-1; 7 nucleotides agree with TRBD1. V trimming: 3 bases; J trimming: 5 bases; junction bases outside the gene matches: 1. The CDR3 covers 13 residues. Germline CDR1 LNHDA, CDR2 SQIVND (reference sequence). The CDR3 here is CASSMTGNNEQFF. The CDR3 DNA follows: TGTGCCAGTAGTATGACAGGGAACAATGAGCAGTTCTTC.

The chain has TRBV5-1 and TRBJ1-1, with D perhaps TRBD1 (6 bases). CDR3 length: 14 residues. From germline, CDR1 is SGHRS and CDR2 YFSETQ. V lost 5 bases, J lost 6 bases, and 17 bases lay in between. CDR3: CASSGRGQSAEAFF. CDR3 in DNA: TGCGCCAGCAGTGGACGAGGACAGTCTGCTGAAGCTTTCTTT.

The chain carries TRBV6-4 and TRBJ2-7, with D possibly TRBD2 on 6 matching bases. Trimming took 10 bases from V and 2 from J, leaving 12 bases between them. The V gene's germline CDR1 is MRHNA and CDR2 SNTAGT. The CDR3 is 12 residues long. The CDR3 loop reads CATTAGPYEQYF. CDR3 DNA sequence: TGTGCCACCACCGCGGGGCCCTACGAGCAGTACTTC.

This rearrangement joins TRBV11-2 to TRBJ2-3; D is perhaps TRBD2 (5 bases). The V end was cut by 5 bases, the J end by 5 bases, with 8 bases between. Germline V lookup: CDR1 SGHAT, CDR2 FQNNGV. This CDR3 spans 12 amino acids. CDR3 sequence: CASSPEGDTQYF. CDR3 DNA sequence: TGTGCCAGCAGCCCCGAGGGAGATACGCAGTATTTT.

The rearrangement joins TRBV28 to TRBJ2-7; D perhaps matches TRBD2 (6 bases). Trimming took off 2 bases at V and 2 bases at J, with 10 bases between the two ends. The CDR3 contains 14 residues. CDR1 is MDHEN and CDR2 is SYDVKM in the germline V gene. Here the CDR3 reads CASSLGGRTYEQYF. The CDR3 nucleotides are TGTGCCAGCAGTTTAGGTGGGAGGACCTACGAGCAGTACTTC.

The chain is built from TRBV5-1 and TRBJ2-2, with D possibly being TRBD2 (6 bases). Germline-derived CDR1 and CDR2 are SGHRS and YFSETQ. This CDR3 is 15 amino acids long. The ends were cut back, 0 bases at V and 5 bases at J, with 11 bases in the middle. CDR3 residues: CASSLGGVGTGELFF. CDR3 nucleotides: TGCGCCAGCAGCTTGGGCGGGGTCGGGACCGGGGAGCTGTTTTTT. The full variable domain, rest sourced from reference TRBV5-1 and TRBJ2-2, is KAGVTQTPRYLIKTRGQQVTLSCSPISGHRSVSWYQQTPGQGLQFLFEYFSETQRNKGNFPGRFSGRQFSNSRSEMNVSTLELGDSALYLCASSLGGVGTGELFFGEGSRLTVL.

The sample holds a few counts of this clone. The J gene is TRBJ1-6, the V gene TRBV6-1; TRBD1 matches at 10 bases. J gave up 10 bases and V 4 bases, and 4 bases lay outside the gene matches. CDR3 length equals 14 residues. Germline lookup yields CDR1 MNHNS and CDR2 SASEGT. The CDR3 spells CASSATGGVSPLHF. The CDR3 nucleotides are TGTGCCAGCAGTGCGACAGGGGGCGTGTCACCCCTCCACTTT.

The gene calls are TRBV25-1 and TRBJ1-4; 7 bases are a match to TRBD1. Germline values: CDR1 MGHDK, CDR2 SYGVNS. V lost 5 bases to trimming and J lost 8 bases; unmatched junction nucleotides: 11. The CDR3 extends over 15 amino acids. CDR3 nucleotides: TGTGCCAGCAGTTTATATGGCACCAGGGGGGAAAAACTGTTTTTT. Its translation: CASSLYGTRGEKLFF.

The chain uses TRBV7-2 and TRBJ1-5; TRBD1 matches 9 bases. CDR1 is SGHTA and CDR2 is FQGNSA in the germline V gene. V trimming: 1 base; J trimming: 4 bases; junction bases outside the gene matches: 2. The CDR3 runs 15 residues. The CDR3 sequence: CASSLVGQGNQPQHF. The CDR3 bases are TGTGCCAGCAGCTTAGTCGGACAGGGGAATCAGCCCCAGCATTTT.

V and J are TRBV11-2 and TRBJ2-5; 10 bases map to TRBD2. CDR3 size: 19 residues. V was pared by 7 bases and J by 2 bases, with 19 bases of the junction left unmatched. The germline gives CDR1 SGHAT, CDR2 FQNNGV. This chain's CDR3 is CASTGVGTSDQSSQETQYF. The CDR3 region has the DNA TGTGCCAGCACCGGGGTCGGGACTAGCGATCAATCATCACAAGAGACCCAGTACTTC.

The sample holds a few counts of this clone. This chain connects TRBV6-5 to TRBJ2-6; D might be TRBD2 (5 bases). Germline V gene lookup returns CDR1 MNHEY and CDR2 SVGAGI. Trimming left V 11 bases short and J 0 bases short, with 11 bases between. This CDR3 spans 14 amino acids. DNA of the CDR3: TGTGCCTCCGGACTGCGCTCTGGGGCCAACGTCCTGACTTTC. Residues: CASGLRSGANVLTF.

V and J are TRBV11-2 and TRBJ2-2; a possible D gene is TRBD2 (6 bases). The V end lost 6 bases, the J end lost 5 bases, and 16 bases lay between the germline ends. Germline lookup yields CDR1 SGHAT and CDR2 FQNNGV. The CDR3 length is 15 residues. The CDR3 DNA follows: TGTGCCAGCAGGTCATCAGTCCGGGGGACCGGGGAGCTGTTTTTT. This gives the protein CASRSSVRGTGELFF.

V usage is TRBV5-1 and J usage is TRBJ1-1; D is possibly TRBD1 (5 bases). The CDR3 has 15 amino acids. V dropped 3 bases and J dropped 1 base, with 13 bases sitting between them. The germline V gene encodes CDR1 SGHRS and CDR2 YFSETQ. The CDR3 loop is CASSSGGSGNTEAFF. DNA of the CDR3: TGCGCCAGCAGCTCCGGGGGAAGCGGGAACACTGAAGCTTTCTTT.

J is TRBJ1-1 and V is TRBV7-9; TRBD1 matches 10 bases. With 3 bases clipped from V and 3 bases from J, the junction kept 10 bases outside the gene matches. The CDR3 contains 17 residues. The germline CDR1 and CDR2 sequences are SEHNR and FQNEAQ (reference sequence). CDR3 sequence (DNA): TGTGCCAGCAGCTTTGGGGGACAGGGGATCGTAGACACTGAAGCTTTCTTT. Its protein is CASSFGGQGIVDTEAFF.

A single count supports this clone. This rearrangement joins TRBV15 to TRBJ2-7; D not resolved. Trimming left V 8 bases short and J 4 bases short, with 15 bases between. There are 13 residues in the CDR3. Germline V gene data show CDR1 as LNHNV and CDR2 as YYDKDF (reference sequence). The CDR3 region has the DNA TGTGCCACCGGGCTCGGATTGGGTTACGAGCAGTACTTC. Protein product: CATGLGLGYEQYF.

There are a few counts of this clone. The chain employs TRBV9 and TRBJ2-1; 7 bases are shared with TRBD2. The germline gives CDR1 SGDLS, CDR2 YYNGEE. J lost 5 bases, V lost 4 bases, and 6 bases had no gene match. The CDR3 sequence is 14 residues long. CDR3 sequence reads: CASSPLAADNEQFF. In nucleotides, the CDR3 is TGTGCCAGCAGCCCTCTAGCGGCGGACAATGAGCAGTTCTTC.

The chain is built from TRBV7-2 and TRBJ2-1; 8 nucleotides align to TRBD2. The CDR3 covers 16 residues. V was clipped by 5 bases and J by 3 bases; unmatched bases: 9. Germline V gene sequence: CDR1 SGHTA, CDR2 FQGNSA. CDR3 in amino acids: CASSPTRTSSYNEQFF. CDR3 nucleotide sequence: TGTGCCAGCAGCCCCACCAGGACTAGCAGCTACAATGAGCAGTTCTTC.

The chain combines TRBV13 with TRBJ1-1; 9 nucleotides line up with TRBD1. This CDR3 is 15 amino acids long. Per germline, CDR1 PRHDT and CDR2 FYEKMQ (reference sequence). J gave up 7 bases and V 5 bases, and 11 bases lay outside the gene matches. The CDR3 loop is CASSQRTGETGEAFF. The CDR3 DNA reads TGTGCCAGCAGCCAACGGACAGGGGAAACTGGTGAAGCTTTCTTT.

V is TRBV19 and J is TRBJ1-6, with no clear D. Germline V gives CDR1 LNHDA, CDR2 SQIVND (reference sequence). Between the trimmed V and J ends, which lost 6 bases and 10 bases, there was a span of 10 bases. The CDR3 covers 12 residues. For the CDR3, the DNA is TGTGCCAGTAGCCCGAGTAAATCACCCCTCCACTTT. Translating gives CASSPSKSPLHF. The variable domain in full, with the rest retrieved from reference TRBV19 and TRBJ1-6, is DGGITQSPKYLFRKEGQNVTLSCEQNLNHDAMYWYRQDPGQGLRLIYYSQIVNDFQKGDIAEGYSVSREKKESFPLTVTSAQKNPTAFYLCASSPSKSPLHFGNGTRLTVT.

J is TRBJ1-3 and V is TRBV5-1; 9 nucleotides align to TRBD1. Germline values: CDR1 SGHRS, CDR2 YFSETQ. J lost 1 base, V lost 4 bases, and 6 bases had no gene match. The CDR3 extends over 16 amino acids. The CDR3 is CASSATGGASGNTIYF. The CDR3 bases are TGCGCCAGCAGCGCCACAGGGGGCGCGTCTGGAAACACCATATATTTT.